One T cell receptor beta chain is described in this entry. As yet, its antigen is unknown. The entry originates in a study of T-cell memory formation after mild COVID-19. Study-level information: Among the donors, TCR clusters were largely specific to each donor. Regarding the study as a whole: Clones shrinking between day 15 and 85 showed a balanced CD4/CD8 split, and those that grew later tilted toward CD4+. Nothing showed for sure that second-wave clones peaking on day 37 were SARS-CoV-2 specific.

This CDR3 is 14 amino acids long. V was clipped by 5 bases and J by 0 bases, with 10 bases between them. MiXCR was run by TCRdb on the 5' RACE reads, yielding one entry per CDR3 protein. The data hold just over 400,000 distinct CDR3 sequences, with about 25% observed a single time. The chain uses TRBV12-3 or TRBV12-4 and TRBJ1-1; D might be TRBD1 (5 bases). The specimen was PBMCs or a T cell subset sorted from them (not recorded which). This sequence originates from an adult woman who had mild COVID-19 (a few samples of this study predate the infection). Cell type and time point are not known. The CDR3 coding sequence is TGTGCCAGCAGTGTGATGACAGTGAACACTGAAGCTTTCTTT. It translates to CASSVMTVNTEAFF.